This TCR beta chain was identified in a study of cytomegalovirus exposure and HLA in healthy donors. Researchers ran the PCR with 60 Vbeta and 13 Jbeta primers. The data were produced by immunoSEQ multiplex PCR, yet TCRdb's version contains in-frame clones alone and is incomplete. The sample consists of 130,000 or so clones, more than 70% of them appearing once. Germline V gene sequence: CDR1 SGHVS, CDR2 FNYEAQ. The CDR3 runs to 17 residues. Trimming shortened V by 4 bases and J by 4 bases, and 21 bases separated the two germline ends. About this clone: Its antigen is unidentified.

Donors had nominal health at sampling but likely had unrecorded immune exposures. Study conclusions and caveats: In vitro checks showed that a few CMV-associated chains really do target CMV antigens. The study had only CMV serostatus as immune exposure information.

The TCR sequence derives from a man aged 35 to 55 in good health and CMV-seronegative. The V and J genes are TRBV7-6 and TRBJ2-3; D perhaps matches TRBD2 (5 bases). The material sequenced was PBMCs. The DNA of the CDR3 is TGTGCCAGCAGCTCCCCATTTCGGGAACCCCGGCCAGATACGCAGTATTTT. Protein sequence: CASSSPFREPRPDTQYF.